This T cell receptor (beta chain) comes out of a study of cytomegalovirus exposure and HLA in healthy donors. Amplification used 60 Vbeta primers and 13 Jbeta primers. Only in-frame clones appear in the TCRdb table, and some are missing; sequencing was by immunoSEQ multiplex PCR. The sample lists 130,000 to 150,000 clones, roughly three quarters seen once, with approximately 6.9% in the top ten. Study-level results: In most subjects, TCR beta sequences reportedly gave accurate predictions of HLA-A and HLA-B alleles. Some public TCRs appeared in many individuals, while most sequences were rare.

This clone was observed once. Antigen unknown. Its ends do not fully match the called genes, so a read error is possible. The TCR sequence derives from a woman in her forties in good health and CMV-seropositive. The sample was PBMCs.

The CDR3 nucleotides are TGTGCCAGCAGCGAAGGGACAGGGGTTAATCAGCCCCAGCATTTT. It codes for CASSEGTGVNQPQHF. V is TRBV6-1 and J is TRBJ1-5; TRBD1 aligns across 10 bases. CDR1 and CDR2 from the germline V gene are MNHNS and SASEGT. The CDR3 length is 15 residues.